These 15 T cell receptor beta chains originate from one sample sequenced in a study of chemoradiotherapy in HPV16-positive cancers. TCRdb's copy holds only in-frame clones and misses some; the assay was immunoSEQ multiplex PCR. The sample lists about 15,000 clones, over 70% occurring once. This specimen was acquired from a patient who underwent chemoradiotherapy. These receptors came from a human donor with HPV-associated anogenital cancer.

This chain links TRBV5-1 with TRBJ1-2; 7 positions match TRBD1. The V gene's germline CDR1 is SGHRS and CDR2 YFSETQ. V lost 7 bases and J lost 2; bases outside the gene matches: 14. This CDR3 comprises 16 residues. CDR3: CASSLHRDSGNYGYTF. In nucleotides, the CDR3 is TGCGCCAGCTCCCTTCACCGGGACAGCGGGAACTATGGCTACACCTTC.

The CDR3 loop reads CASSSTLGTDYGYTF. The CDR3 nucleotides are TGTGCCAGCAGCTCCACGTTGGGGACAGACTATGGCTACACCTTC. The chain employs TRBV6-6 and TRBJ1-2; 7 nucleotides agree with TRBD1. This CDR3 contains 15 residues. Looked up from germline, CDR1 is MNHNY and CDR2 is SVGAGI (reference sequence). V lost 6 bases and J lost 3; bases outside the gene matches: 10.

The chain has TRBV9 and TRBJ2-1; TRBD1 or TRBD2 may be the D gene (5 bases each). Germline-derived CDR1 and CDR2 are SGDLS and YYNGEE. Trimming took 4 bases from V and 7 from J, leaving 21 bases between them. The CDR3 contains 16 residues. This CDR3 is CASSTHPGPARNEQFF. CDR3 nucleotides: TGTGCCAGCAGCACCCACCCGGGACCGGCTCGGAATGAGCAGTTCTTC. Filled out from reference TRBV9 and TRBJ2-1, the complete variable domain reads DSGVTQTPKHLITATGQRVTLRCSPRSGDLSVYWYQQSLDQGLQFLIQYYNGEERAKGNILERFSAQQFPDLHSELNLSSLELGDSALYFCASSTHPGPARNEQFFGPGTRLTVL.

The rearrangement uses TRBV13 and TRBJ1-5; TRBD1 is a possible D gene (5 bases). This CDR3 has 13 residues. With 5 bases removed from V and 5 bases from J, the gap between germline ends came to 10 bases. Germline CDR1 PRHDT, CDR2 FYEKMQ (reference sequence). The DNA of the CDR3 is TGTGCCAGCAGCACCCGGGGGGATCAGCCCCAGCATTTT. Translating gives CASSTRGDQPQHF. The whole variable domain, remainder taken from reference TRBV13 and TRBJ1-5, is AAGVIQSPRHLIKEKRETATLKCYPIPRHDTVYWYQQGPGQDPQFLISFYEKMQSDKGSIPDRFSAQQFSDYHSELNMSSLELGDSALYFCASSTRGDQPQHFGDGTRLSIL.

The chain recombines TRBV18 with TRBJ1-3; D is ambiguous. V lost 4 bases and J lost 0, with 7 bases in between. The CDR3 runs to 14 residues. The germline CDR1 and CDR2 sequences are KGHSH and LQKENI. This chain's CDR3 is CASSLRNSGNTIYF. As DNA, the CDR3 is TGTGCCAGCTCACTACGGAACTCTGGAAACACCATATATTTT.

This clone was detected a few times. The V gene is TRBV27, the J gene TRBJ1-6; D gene unclear. The CDR3 consists of 15 residues. Germline V lookup: CDR1 MNHEY, CDR2 SMNVEV (reference sequence). V lost 5 bases to trimming and J lost 10 bases, with 18 bases between them. The CDR3 protein is CASSRKAEVGSPLHF. CDR3 bases: TGTGCCAGCAGTAGAAAGGCGGAGGTTGGCTCACCCCTCCACTTT.

The chain joins TRBV12-5 to TRBJ1-1; TRBD1 matches 7 bases. The CDR3 is 20 residues long. Trimming took 0 bases from V and 7 from J; bases not matched to a gene: 23. CDR1 LGHNT and CDR2 FRNRAP come from the germline V gene. The CDR3 DNA sequence: TGTGCTAGTGGTTTGGTTAGGGGGCTGGAGCGAAGAGGACGTTTATATGAAGCTTTCTTT. Protein product: CASGLVRGLERRGRLYEAFF.

The V and J genes are TRBV6-5 and TRBJ1-3, with D hard to call. Germline lookup yields CDR1 MNHEY and CDR2 SVGAGI. V dropped 2 bases and J dropped 0 bases, with 8 bases sitting between them. The CDR3 consists of 15 residues. This CDR3 is CASSYDGVSGNTIYF. The CDR3 DNA is TGTGCCAGCAGTTACGACGGAGTCTCTGGAAACACCATATATTTT.

J is TRBJ1-2 and V is TRBV18; a weak D match, TRBD1 (5 bases). Germline V gene data show CDR1 as KGHSH and CDR2 as LQKENI. With 2 bases removed from V and 3 bases from J, the gap between germline ends came to 7 bases. The CDR3 has 13 residues. In DNA form, the CDR3 reads TGTGCCAGCTCACCAGGGGGGGACTATGGCTACACCTTC. This translates into CASSPGGDYGYTF.

This chain connects TRBV2 to TRBJ2-6; TRBD1 aligns across 8 bases. CDR3 length: 16 residues. The germline gives CDR1 SNHLY, CDR2 FYNNEI. V lost 8 bases to trimming and J lost 0 bases; unmatched junction nucleotides: 6. The CDR3 bases are TGTGCCAGCTTATGGACAGGGAACTCTGGGGCCAACGTCCTGACTTTC. Amino acid sequence: CASLWTGNSGANVLTF. Variable domain in full (rest from reference TRBV2 and TRBJ2-6): EPEVTQTPSHQVTQMGQEVILRCVPISNHLYFYWYRQILGQKVEFLVSFYNNEISEKSEIFDDQFSVERPDGSNFTLKIRSTKLEDSAMYFCASLWTGNSGANVLTFGAGSRLTVL.

The table lists this clone with a few counts. CDR3 in DNA: TGTGCCAGCAGTTACTCGGGTCTCTACGAGCAGTACTTC. Amino acid sequence: CASSYSGLYEQYF. The chain has TRBV6-5 and TRBJ2-7; D remains ambiguous. Germline-derived CDR1 and CDR2 are MNHEY and SVGAGI. The CDR3 has 13 residues. With 0 bases removed from V and 3 bases from J, the gap between germline ends came to 6 bases.

The V call is TRBV7-2, the J call TRBJ1-5, with unresolved D. The V and J ends lost 0 bases and 3 bases respectively, with 9 bases between them. The length of the CDR3 is 15 residues. CDR1 and CDR2 (germline): SGHTA, FQGNSA. CDR3 residues: CASSLAAQINQPQHF. As DNA, the CDR3 is TGTGCCAGCAGCTTAGCCGCACAGATCAATCAGCCCCAGCATTTT.

This chain connects TRBV7-3 to TRBJ2-5; a weak D match, TRBD2 (7 bases). Germline V gene sequence: CDR1 SGHTA, CDR2 FQGTGA. Between the trimmed V and J ends, which lost 1 base and 2 bases, there was a span of 11 bases. The CDR3 length is 15 residues. CDR3 amino acids: CASSLKGGIQETQYF. CDR3 coding DNA: TGTGCCAGCAGCTTAAAGGGGGGGATACAAGAGACCCAGTACTTC.

The chain links TRBV5-1 to TRBJ1-6; D possibly corresponds to TRBD1 (5 bases). Germline values: CDR1 SGHRS, CDR2 YFSETQ. Trimming removed 2 bases from V and 6 bases from J, with 6 bases in between. The CDR3 runs 13 residues. DNA of the CDR3: TGCGCCAGCAGCTTCGACAGTAATTCACCCCTCCACTTT. It is translated as CASSFDSNSPLHF.

This clone was detected once. The chain uses TRBV5-5 and TRBJ2-7; possible D gene TRBD1, 6 bases. The CDR3 extends over 14 amino acids. The germline V gene encodes CDR1 SGHKS and CDR2 YYEKEE (reference sequence). V lost 4 bases and J lost 1, with 12 bases in between. The CDR3 is CASSPRQGSYEQYF. The CDR3 region has the DNA TGTGCCAGCAGCCCTAGGCAGGGGTCCTACGAGCAGTACTTC.